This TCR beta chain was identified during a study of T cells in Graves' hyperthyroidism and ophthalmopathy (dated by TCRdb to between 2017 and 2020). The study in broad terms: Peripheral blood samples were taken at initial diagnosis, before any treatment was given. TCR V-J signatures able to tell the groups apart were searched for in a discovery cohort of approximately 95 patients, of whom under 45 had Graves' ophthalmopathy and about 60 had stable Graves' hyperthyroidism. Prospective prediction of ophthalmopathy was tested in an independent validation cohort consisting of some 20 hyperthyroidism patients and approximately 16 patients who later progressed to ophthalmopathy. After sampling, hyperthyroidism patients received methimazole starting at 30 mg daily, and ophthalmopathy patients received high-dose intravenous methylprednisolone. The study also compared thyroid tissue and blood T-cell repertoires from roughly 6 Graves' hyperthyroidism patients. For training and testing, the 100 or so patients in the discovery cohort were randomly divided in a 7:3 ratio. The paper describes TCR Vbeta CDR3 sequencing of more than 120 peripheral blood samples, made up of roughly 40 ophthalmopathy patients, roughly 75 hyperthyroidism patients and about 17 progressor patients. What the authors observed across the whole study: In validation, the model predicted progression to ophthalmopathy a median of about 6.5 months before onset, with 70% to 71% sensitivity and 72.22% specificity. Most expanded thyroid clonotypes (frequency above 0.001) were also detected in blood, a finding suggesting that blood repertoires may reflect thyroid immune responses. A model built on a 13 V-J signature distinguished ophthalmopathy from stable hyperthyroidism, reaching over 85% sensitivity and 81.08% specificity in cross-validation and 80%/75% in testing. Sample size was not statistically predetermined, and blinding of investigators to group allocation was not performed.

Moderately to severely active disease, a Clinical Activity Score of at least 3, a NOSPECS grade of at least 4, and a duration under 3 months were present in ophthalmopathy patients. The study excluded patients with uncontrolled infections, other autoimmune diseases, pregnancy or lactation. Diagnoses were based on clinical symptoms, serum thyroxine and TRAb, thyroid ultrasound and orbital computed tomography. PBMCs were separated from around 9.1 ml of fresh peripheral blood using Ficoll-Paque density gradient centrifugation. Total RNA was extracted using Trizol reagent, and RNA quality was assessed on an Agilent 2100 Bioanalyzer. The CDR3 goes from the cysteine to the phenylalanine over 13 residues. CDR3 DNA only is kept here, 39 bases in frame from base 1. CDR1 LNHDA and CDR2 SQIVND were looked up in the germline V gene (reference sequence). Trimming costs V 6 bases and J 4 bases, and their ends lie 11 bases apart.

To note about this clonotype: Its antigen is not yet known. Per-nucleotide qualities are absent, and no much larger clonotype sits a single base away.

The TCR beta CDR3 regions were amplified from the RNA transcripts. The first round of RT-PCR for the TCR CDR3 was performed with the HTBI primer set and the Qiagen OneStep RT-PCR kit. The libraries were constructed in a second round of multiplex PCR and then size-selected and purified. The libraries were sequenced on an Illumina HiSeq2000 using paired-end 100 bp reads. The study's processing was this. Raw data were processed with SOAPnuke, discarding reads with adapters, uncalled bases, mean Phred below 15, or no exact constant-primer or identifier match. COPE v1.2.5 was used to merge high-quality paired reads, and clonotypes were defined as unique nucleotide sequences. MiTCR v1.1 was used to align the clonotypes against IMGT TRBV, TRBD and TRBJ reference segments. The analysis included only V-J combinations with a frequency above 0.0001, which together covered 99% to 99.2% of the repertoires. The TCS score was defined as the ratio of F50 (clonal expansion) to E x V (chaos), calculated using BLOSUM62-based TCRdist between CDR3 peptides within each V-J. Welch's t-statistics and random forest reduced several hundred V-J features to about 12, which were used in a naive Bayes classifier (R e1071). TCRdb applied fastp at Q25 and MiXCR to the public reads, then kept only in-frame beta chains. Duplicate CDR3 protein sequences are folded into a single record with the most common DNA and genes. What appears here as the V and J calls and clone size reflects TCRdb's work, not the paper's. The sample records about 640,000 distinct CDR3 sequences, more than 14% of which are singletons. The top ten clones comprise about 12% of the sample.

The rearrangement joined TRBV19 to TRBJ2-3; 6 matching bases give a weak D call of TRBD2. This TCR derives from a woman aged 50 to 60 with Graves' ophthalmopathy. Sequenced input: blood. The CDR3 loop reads CASSHGGPDTQYF. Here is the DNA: TGTGCCAGTAGCCACGGGGGACCAGATACGCAGTATTTT.